A selection of T cell receptor beta chains follows, all from one sample in a study of vaccination effects on CD4 cells after COVID-19. Assay used: immunoSEQ multiplex PCR; TCRdb lists only in-frame clones, some missing. The repertoire holds more than 45,000 clones, with more than 65% as singletons. No cognate antigen is known for these TCRs. The material sequenced was CD4+ T cells from PBMCs cultured with HIV peptides, taken before COVID-19 vaccination. The receptors derive from a human donor who had a prior SARS-CoV-2 infection. The CDR3 runs from the conserved cysteine through the conserved F or W. A D gene is named only where the DNA matches it firmly. Expanded clones get a size class; other rows say once, few or many, or leave the size out.

CDR3	DNA	V	J	D	size
CASSSGTSGMDYNEQFF	TGTGCCAGCAGCTCTGGGACTAGCGGGATGGACTACAATGAGCAGTTCTTC	TRBV7-3	TRBJ2-1	TRBD2	few
CASSALNEQFF	TGTGCCAGCAGTGCGCTAAATGAGCAGTTCTTC	TRBV2	TRBJ2-1	-	few
CASSLLSAFQETQYF	TGTGCCAGCAGCTTACTGTCGGCTTTCCAAGAGACCCAGTACTTC	TRBV7-2	TRBJ2-5	-	-
CASSPSRAGANVLTF	TGTGCCAGCTCACCCTCCAGGGCTGGGGCCAACGTCCTGACTTTC	TRBV18	TRBJ2-6	-	few
CATTRLGWGYTF	TGTGCCACGACCCGGCTGGGGTGGGGCTACACCTTC	TRBV30	TRBJ1-2	-	-
CASSYRGLTNTDTQYF	TGTGCCAGCAGTTACCGGGGACTAACGAACACAGATACGCAGTATTTT	TRBV6-2/TRBV6-3	TRBJ2-3	TRBD2	-
CASSRLGSYEQYF	TGTGCCAGCAGTAGACTAGGATCCTACGAGCAGTACTTC	TRBV7-2	TRBJ2-7	-	-
CASSYRWGTGAGELFF	TGTGCCAGCAGTTACCGTTGGGGAACAGGGGCCGGGGAGCTGTTTTTT	TRBV6-2/TRBV6-3	TRBJ2-2	TRBD1	-
CASSKGRAQYF	TGTGCCAGCTCAAAGGGGCGGGCCCAGTACTTC	TRBV6-5	TRBJ2-5	-	-
CASSQAQGQNTEAFF	TGCGCCAGCAGCCAAGCACAGGGGCAGAACACTGAAGCTTTCTTT	TRBV4-1	TRBJ1-1	TRBD1	-
CSANEGYNEQFF	TGCAGTGCTAATGAGGGCTACAATGAGCAGTTCTTC	TRBV20-1	TRBJ2-1	-	once
CASSEGEANTEAFF	TGTGCCAGCAGTGAGGGGGAAGCGAACACTGAAGCTTTCTTT	TRBV2	TRBJ1-1	-	-
CASSQDGTRGSIF	TGTGCCAGCAGCCAAGATGGGACAAGGGGATCCATTTTC	TRBV3-1/TRBV3-2	TRBJ2-6	-	once
CASSQSLNPPQHF	TGTGCCAGCAGCCAATCCTTAAATCCACCCCAGCATTTT	TRBV16	TRBJ1-5	-	-
CASSPGTSGGTETQYF	TGTGCCAGCAGCCCAGGGACTAGCGGGGGGACGGAGACCCAGTACTTC	TRBV5-4	TRBJ2-5	TRBD2	-
CASSLESGKYEETQYF	TGTGCCAGCAGCCTTGAGTCAGGGAAGTACGAAGAGACCCAGTACTTC	TRBV11-3	TRBJ2-5	-	-
CASSQETGRTLEVSLKETQYF	TGCGCCAGCAGCCAAGAGACGGGTAGGACCTTGGAGGTCTCCCTCAAAGAGACCCAGTACTTC	TRBV4-3	TRBJ2-5	-	-
CASSLEYNEQYF	TGTGCCAGCAGCTTAGAGTATAACGAGCAGTACTTC	TRBV7-2	TRBJ2-7	-	-
CASSLSWTGGLYEQYF	TGTGCCAGCAGCTTGTCCTGGACAGGGGGACTCTACGAGCAGTACTTC	TRBV5-5	TRBJ2-7	TRBD1	-
CASSKTGSGANVLTF	TGTGCCAGCAGCAAAACAGGGTCTGGGGCCAACGTCCTGACTTTC	TRBV3-1/TRBV3-2	TRBJ2-6	-	-
CASSLSPGDEQYF	TGTGCCAGCAGTTTGTCGCCGGGAGACGAGCAGTACTTC	TRBV5-6	TRBJ2-7	-	-
CASSLDGSGANVLTF	TGCGCCAGCAGCTTGGATGGCTCTGGGGCCAACGTCCTGACTTTC	TRBV5-1	TRBJ2-6	-	few
CASSFSGGSGNTIYF	TGTGCCAGCAGTTTTTCCGGGGGGTCTGGAAACACCATATATTTT	TRBV28	TRBJ1-3	-	-
CASSSLQGAQSYNEQFF	TGTGCCAGCAGCTCCCTACAGGGGGCGCAGTCCTACAATGAGCAGTTCTTC	TRBV5-5	TRBJ2-1	TRBD1	once
CASSSGTGVITYEQYF	TGTGCTAGCAGCTCCGGGACAGGGGTAATTACCTACGAGCAGTACTTC	TRBV7-7	TRBJ2-7	TRBD1	once
CASSRLRMGGNEQFF	TGTGCCAGCAGCCGTCTCCGGATGGGGGGAAATGAGCAGTTCTTC	TRBV7-2	TRBJ2-1	-	-
CASTRTSGRETQYF	TGTGCCAGCACCCGGACTAGCGGGAGGGAGACCCAGTACTTC	TRBV2	TRBJ2-5	TRBD2	-
CASSRDGTGVTYEQYF	TGTGCCAGCAGCCGGGACGGGACAGGGGTAACCTACGAGCAGTACTTC	TRBV11-3	TRBJ2-7	TRBD1	-
CASSDLAGVTDTQYF	TGTGCCAGCAGTGACCTAGCGGGGGTCACAGATACGCAGTATTTT	TRBV2	TRBJ2-3	TRBD2	-
CASSQLRDTQYF	TGTGCCAGCAGCCAATTGCGGGATACGCAGTATTTT	TRBV3-1/TRBV3-2	TRBJ2-3	-	-
CASSNCLYNSPLHF	TGTGCCAGCAGCAACTGTCTCTATAATTCACCCCTCCACTTT	TRBV21-1	TRBJ1-6	-	few
CASSALGGVTPYGYTF	TGTGCCAGCAGCGCCCTAGGGGGGGTCACCCCCTATGGCTACACCTTC	TRBV7-9	TRBJ1-2	-	few
CSVEVRTDRDNNSPLHF	TGCAGCGTTGAAGTCCGTACGGACAGGGATAATAATTCACCCCTCCACTTT	TRBV29-1	TRBJ1-6	TRBD1	-
CASSARTIGVEQFF	TGTGCCAGCAGCGCTCGGACAATAGGTGTTGAGCAGTTCTTC	TRBV7-9	TRBJ2-1	-	medium-sized
CASSLGGVPTEAFF	TGTGCCAGCAGCTTAGGAGGGGTGCCCACTGAAGCTTTCTTT	TRBV7-9	TRBJ1-1	-	-
CASSFSGPTYNEQFF	TGTGCCAGCAGCTTTTCAGGACCGACCTACAATGAGCAGTTCTTC	TRBV11-3	TRBJ2-1	-	-
CASSPAAGELYEQYF	TGCGCCAGCAGCCCAGCCGCCGGGGAATTATACGAGCAGTACTTC	TRBV5-1	TRBJ2-7	-	-
CASSGGPDPGNTIYF	TGTGCCAGCAGCGGAGGACCGGATCCAGGAAACACCATATATTTT	TRBV9	TRBJ1-3	-	once
CASSSWTGAGYGYTF	TGTGCCAGCAGTTCTTGGACAGGGGCCGGCTATGGCTACACCTTC	TRBV6-5	TRBJ1-2	TRBD1	-
CASRTSGGTDTQYF	TGTGCCAGCAGGACTAGCGGGGGCACAGATACGCAGTATTTT	TRBV27	TRBJ2-3	TRBD2	-
CASSLMAGTGELFF	TGTGCCAGCAGCTTAATGGCAGGCACCGGGGAGCTGTTTTTT	TRBV7-9	TRBJ2-2	-	-
CASSFASGSNEQFF	TGTGCCAGCAGCTTTGCTAGCGGGTCTAATGAGCAGTTCTTC	TRBV7-3	TRBJ2-1	TRBD2	-
CASSVPGTWVTQYF	TGTGCCAGTAGTGTGCCCGGGACATGGGTAACCCAGTACTTC	TRBV19	TRBJ2-5	-	once
CAWSIQNIQYF	TGTGCCTGGAGTATCCAAAACATTCAGTACTTC	TRBV30	TRBJ2-4	-	-
CASSLRPSQETQYF	TGTGCCAGCAGCTTGCGTCCTAGCCAGGAGACCCAGTACTTC	TRBV5-5	TRBJ2-5	-	-
CASGLVLLKIQSGTTSYEQYF	TGTGCTAGTGGTTTGGTACTTCTTAAAATACAAAGCGGGACAACCTCCTACGAGCAGTACTTC	TRBV12-5	TRBJ2-7	-	few
CASSFWTSGDDTQYF	TGTGCCAGCAGCTTCTGGACTAGCGGGGATGATACGCAGTATTTT	TRBV7-3	TRBJ2-3	TRBD2	-
CASGGAGGAGGYTF	TGTGCCAGCGGAGGGGCAGGGGGCGCCGGGGGCTACACCTTC	TRBV27	TRBJ1-2	TRBD1	few
CASSEAVSGYRYTF	TGTGCCAGCAGTGAAGCGGTCTCAGGGTACCGCTACACCTTC	TRBV2	TRBJ1-2	-	-
CASSLTSAAGELFF	TGTGCCAGCAGCCTAACTAGTGCCGCCGGGGAGCTGTTTTTT	TRBV4-2	TRBJ2-2	-	-
CAWGNSGGGEKLFF	TGTGCCTGGGGGAACTCCGGCGGGGGAGAAAAACTGTTTTTT	TRBV30	TRBJ1-4	-	once
CASSPTIAGLQETQYF	TGCGCCAGCAGCCCCACGATAGCGGGGTTACAAGAGACCCAGTACTTC	TRBV5-1	TRBJ2-5	TRBD2	few
CASSHSGLNNEQFF	TGCGCCAGCAGCCATAGCGGACTGAACAATGAGCAGTTCTTC	TRBV5-1	TRBJ2-1	-	-
CASSEIRGAYNEQFF	TGTGCCAGCAGTGAAATTCGGGGGGCCTACAATGAGCAGTTCTTC	TRBV2	TRBJ2-1	TRBD2	-
CASSPVTGIYGYTF	TGTGCCAGCAGTCCAGTGACAGGGATCTATGGCTACACCTTC	TRBV6-6	TRBJ1-2	TRBD1	once
CASSSPQGNYGYTF	TGTGCCAGTAGTAGCCCGCAGGGGAACTATGGCTACACCTTC	TRBV19	TRBJ1-2	-	-
CASSYQSRSGEQFF	TGTGCCAGCAGTTACCAGTCTCGGTCCGGGGAGCAGTTCTTC	TRBV6-2/TRBV6-3	TRBJ2-1	-	-